This TCR beta chain emerged from a study of T cells in Graves' hyperthyroidism and ophthalmopathy (dated by TCRdb to the late 2010s). Broadly, across the study: Peripheral blood samples were taken at initial diagnosis, before any treatment was given. TCR V-J signatures able to tell the groups apart were searched for in a discovery cohort of 100 patients, of whom 43 had Graves' ophthalmopathy and about 55 had stable Graves' hyperthyroidism. Prospective prediction of ophthalmopathy was tested in an independent validation cohort consisting of some 20 hyperthyroidism patients and more than 15 patients who later progressed to ophthalmopathy. The 95 to 100 discovery patients were randomly split 7:3 into training and test sets. In about six Graves' hyperthyroidism patients, the study also compared T-cell repertoires from thyroid tissue with T-cell repertoires from blood. After sampling, hyperthyroidism patients received methimazole starting at 30 mg daily, and ophthalmopathy patients received high-dose intravenous methylprednisolone. The paper reports TCR Vbeta CDR3 sequencing of about 140 peripheral blood samples: 43 ophthalmopathy, some 80 hyperthyroidism and 17 progressor patients. General findings and caveats noted by the study authors: Most expanded thyroid clonotypes (frequency above 0.001) were also found in blood, which suggests that blood repertoires may mirror thyroid immune responses. No statistical method was used to set the sample size in advance, and investigators knew the group allocation. In cross-validation, a model built on a 13 V-J signature told ophthalmopathy apart from stable hyperthyroidism with less than 90% sensitivity and approximately 84% specificity, and in testing the same model reached 80%/75%. In validation, progression to ophthalmopathy was predicted by the model with roughly 71% sensitivity and just over 72% specificity, a median of around 5.9 months before onset.

As for this clonotype: Its antigen remains unidentified. Nothing much larger sits one base from this clone, and base qualities are not available.

The TCR beta CDR3 regions were amplified from the RNA transcripts. A first-round RT-PCR of the TCR CDR3 used the HTBI primer set with the Qiagen OneStep RT-PCR kit. Libraries were constructed in a second round of multiplex PCR, after which size selection and purification were performed. The libraries were sequenced on an Illumina HiSeq2000 using paired-end 100 bp reads. The authors' pipeline ran thus. SOAPnuke was used to process the raw data, throwing out any read that contained adapters or uncalled bases, had a mean Phred below 15, or lacked an exact constant-primer or identifier match. High-quality paired reads were merged using COPE v1.2.5, and each unique nucleotide sequence was defined as a clonotype. MiTCR v1.1 was used to align the clonotypes against IMGT TRBV, TRBD and TRBJ reference segments. Analysis was restricted to V-J combinations with a frequency above 0.0001, which covered 98% to 99.2% of repertoires. A TCS score was defined as the ratio of F50 (clonal expansion) to E x V (chaos), with BLOSUM62-based TCRdist applied between CDR3 peptides within each V-J. Welch's t-statistics and random forest reduced approximately 520 V-J features to 13, which were used in a naive Bayes classifier (R e1071). The raw public reads went through TCRdb reprocessing: fastp at Q25, MiXCR clone calling, in-frame beta chains kept. A single entry per CDR3 protein holds the most common genes and DNA from its merged rows. TCRdb, not the original authors, processed these V and J calls. This sample gives fewer than 350,000 distinct CDR3 sequences in total; roughly 13% of them show up just once. 6% to 8% of the sample rests with the top ten.

Hyperthyroidism patients were aged 18 to 65 years and newly diagnosed, with disease duration of less than 2 months. Any patient with an uncontrolled infection, another autoimmune disease, pregnancy or lactation was excluded. Diagnoses were based on clinical symptoms, serum thyroxine and TRAb, thyroid ultrasound and orbital computed tomography. Blood from progressor patients was collected at the time of first diagnosis with hyperthyroidism, before any ophthalmopathy symptoms had appeared. PBMCs were isolated from about 10 ml of fresh peripheral blood by Ficoll-Paque density gradient centrifugation. Progressor patients were initially diagnosed with Graves' hyperthyroidism and developed ophthalmopathy during follow-up. Total RNA was extracted with Trizol reagent, and quality was checked on an Agilent 2100 Bioanalyzer. Reading the germline V gene (reference sequence) gives CDR1 LNHDA and CDR2 SQIVND. Trimming at the junction amounts to 2 bases on V and 9 bases on J, and the germline ends lie 11 bases apart. The CDR3 covers 13 residues, taking in both the cysteine and the phenylalanine. Only CDR3 DNA remains: 39 bases, in frame from the first base.

The sequence joins TRBV19 to TRBJ2-4; a tentative D match to TRBD1 spans 6 bases. The sample comprised blood. The clonotype originates from a woman in her 30s with Graves' hyperthyroidism that later progressed to Graves' ophthalmopathy. Read as DNA, the sequence is TGTGCCAGTAGTATATCACAGGGTACCATTCAGTACTTC. Its protein product is CASSISQGTIQYF.